A selection of T cell receptor beta chains follows, all from one sample in a study of pediatric ulcerative colitis. Measured with immunoSEQ multiplex PCR; TCRdb has only the in-frame clones, and not every one. The sample lists 30,000 or so clones; roughly 82% were seen once. Input material: blood. These receptor sequences come from a boy younger than 18 with severe ulcerative colitis. Both conserved end residues are trimmed from each CDR3.

>TRBV2|TRBJ1-3
ASTGSGNTIY
>TRBV15|TRBJ2-5
ATSRRLADQETQY
>TRBV5-4|TRBJ2-7
ASSLSFGRGDYYEQY
>TRBV27|TRBJ2-7
ASSLSGLAGKYEQY
>TRBV7-9|TRBJ1-5
ASSLSSTGGTYSNQPQH
>TRBV5-8|TRBJ2-3
ASSFLYRVYAGTDTQY
>TRBV29-1|TRBJ1-1
SVDSGTGYTEAF
>TRBV30|TRBJ2-5
ACPFGGRTQY
>TRBV29-1|TRBJ2-3
SGELSPDTQY
>TRBV5-5|TRBJ1-1
ASSWGQENTEAF
>TRBV6-1|TRBJ1-2
AGHRDRAGGYT
>TRBV6-4|TRBJ2-3
ASSGGSHDTQY
>TRBV2|TRBJ2-7
ASSEGTGPSYEQY
>TRBV7-2|TRBJ1-6
ASSLGDRVKSPLH
>TRBV7-2|TRBJ1-5
ASSLAGGGSQPQH
>TRBV9|TRBJ1-3
ASSSGGDSGNTIY
>TRBV19|TRBJ1-1
ASSMEGAPSYAF
>TRBV29-1|TRBJ2-1
SVEGRGAANEQF
>TRBV9|TRBJ2-7
ASSVGVAGGNEQY
>TRBV7-9|TRBJ2-1
ASSRQGVKLNEQF
>TRBV30|TRBJ2-1
ACSGQLPIYNEQF
>TRBV27|TRBJ1-2
ASSSGTGVHYGYT
>TRBV6-1|TRBJ2-3
ASSEEAGSTDTQY
>TRBV5-6|TRBJ2-1
ASSLVGEDEQF
>TRBV6-1|TRBJ2-3
ASRWDTQY
>TRBV4-1|TRBJ2-7
ASSQVGGAGEQY
>TRBV19|TRBJ2-2
ASSIVSGANTGELF
>TRBV4-1|TRBJ1-2
ASSLGDSPLNYGYT
>TRBV2|TRBJ1-1
ASRQGPASNTEAF
>TRBV14|TRBJ1-1
ASSQTDRVNTEAF
>TRBV6-6|TRBJ1-1
ASRSTGVMSEAF
>TRBV5-1|TRBJ2-3
ASSPPRGGLTDTQY
>TRBV29-1|TRBJ1-2
SVEHGAYGYT
>TRBV4-3|TRBJ2-7
ASSQDVGGSYEQY
>TRBV13|TRBJ2-1
ASSSWDRALPGYNEQF
>TRBV6-1|TRBJ1-1
ASSKGGTEAF
>TRBV6-1|TRBJ2-5
ASNLAGRETQY
>TRBV27|TRBJ2-7
ASSLGTAPYEQY
>TRBV7-3|TRBJ2-3
ASSLWGGLSTDTQY
>TRBV28|TRBJ2-1
ASSSPPTGLWSYNEQF
>TRBV6-5|TRBJ1-2
ASSLPGTGYGYT
>TRBV21-1|TRBJ2-2
ASSARNTGELF
>TRBV4-3|TRBJ1-1
ASSQREAGANTEAF
>TRBV7-9|TRBJ1-2
ASSHKYGPSYGYT
>TRBV7-2|TRBJ2-7
ASSSKYEQY
>TRBV2|TRBJ2-5
ASSLQGWETQY
>TRBV6-1|TRBJ2-5
ASRTSEWETQY
>TRBV6-5|TRBJ2-5
ASSYGVGETQY
>TRBV18|TRBJ1-3
ASSRDIRLFWDSGNTIY
>TRBV6-6|TRBJ1-4
ASSSTGRNEKLF
>TRBV12-2|TRBJ2-7
ASRLGDELGRSSYEQY
>TRBV20-1|TRBJ1-2
SSGTGSGYT
>TRBV9|TRBJ2-2
ASSVGGVNTGELF
>TRBV30|TRBJ1-3
AWSERQGNTIY
>TRBV6-5|TRBJ1-1
ASSYPGTENTEAF
>TRBV7-3|TRBJ2-7
ASSLTGAQSSYEQY
>TRBV4-3|TRBJ1-2
ASSQIQGSSGYT
>TRBV10-1|TRBJ2-3
ASSELAGSTDTQY
>TRBV11-3|TRBJ2-3
ASSLGGGVITDTQY